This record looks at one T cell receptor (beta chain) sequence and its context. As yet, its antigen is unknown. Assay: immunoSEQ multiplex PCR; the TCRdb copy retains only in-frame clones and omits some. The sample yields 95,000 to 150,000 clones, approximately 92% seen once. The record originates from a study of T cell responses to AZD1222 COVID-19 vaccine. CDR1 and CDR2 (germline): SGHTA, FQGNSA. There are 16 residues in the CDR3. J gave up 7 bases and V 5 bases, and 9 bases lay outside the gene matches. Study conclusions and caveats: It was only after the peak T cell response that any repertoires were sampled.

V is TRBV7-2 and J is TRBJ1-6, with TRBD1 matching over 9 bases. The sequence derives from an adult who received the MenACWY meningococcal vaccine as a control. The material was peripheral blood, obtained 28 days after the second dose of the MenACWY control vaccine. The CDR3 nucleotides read TGTGCCAGCAGCACTAACAGGGGGCCGGCCAATTCACCCCTCCACTTT. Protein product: CASSTNRGPANSPLHF.